Sequencing of this T cell receptor (beta chain) was carried out in a study of cytomegalovirus exposure and HLA in healthy donors. With respect to this clone: Its target is not known.

The PCR contained 60 Vbeta and 13 Jbeta primers. The protocol was immunoSEQ multiplex PCR, while the TCRdb copy is restricted to in-frame clones and leaves out a portion. The sample has over 100,000 clones; roughly 72% are singletons. General study findings and limits: Cytomegalovirus status, reportedly, was diagnosed with high specificity and sensitivity by the classifier. The listing of 160 or so TCR beta chains classed them as cytomegalovirus-associated.

Germline loops: CDR1 LGHNA, CDR2 YNFKEQ. With 4 bases clipped from V and 3 bases from J, the junction kept 8 bases outside the gene matches. The CDR3 loop spans 15 amino acids. This chain uses TRBV4-2 with TRBJ2-7; 8 bases are shared with TRBD2. This clonotype originated in a male donor in good health and CMV-seronegative. Specimen: PBMCs. CDR3 loop: CASSPSLAVRYEQYF. In nucleotides, the CDR3 is TGTGCCAGCAGCCCCTCACTAGCGGTCCGCTACGAGCAGTACTTC.